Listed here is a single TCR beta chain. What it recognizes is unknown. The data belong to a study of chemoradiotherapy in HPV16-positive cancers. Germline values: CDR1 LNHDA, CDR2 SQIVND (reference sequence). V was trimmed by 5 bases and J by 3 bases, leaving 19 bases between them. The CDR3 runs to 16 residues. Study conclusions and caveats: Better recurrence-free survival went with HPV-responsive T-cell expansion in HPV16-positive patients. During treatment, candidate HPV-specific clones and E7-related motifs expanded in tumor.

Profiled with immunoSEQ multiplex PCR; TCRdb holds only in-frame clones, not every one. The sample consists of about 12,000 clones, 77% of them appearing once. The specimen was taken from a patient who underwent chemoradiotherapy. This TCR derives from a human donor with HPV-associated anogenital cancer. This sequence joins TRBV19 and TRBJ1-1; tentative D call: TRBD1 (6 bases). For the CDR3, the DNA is TGTGCCAGTAGTGCCGCTCGACAGGTGGTGCACACTGAAGCTTTCTTT. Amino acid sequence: CASSAARQVVHTEAFF.